Included here is one T cell receptor (beta chain) sequence, with context. As yet, its antigen is unknown. Germline lookup yields CDR1 LNHDA and CDR2 SQIVND (reference sequence). Losses at the gene ends were 3 bases for V and 1 base for J; bases not matched to a gene: 5. There are 16 residues in the CDR3. For each sample, template was roughly 0.65 ug of bulk tumor genomic DNA. During surgery, several far-apart biopsies were obtained from every primary tumor. With untreated, newly diagnosed non-small cell lung cancer, the patients went on to undergo curative surgery. This entry is derived from a study of immune heterogeneity within non-small cell lung tumors. Study in general: Of all tumors, 4 turned out to be squamous cell carcinomas, roughly 10 were non-squamous carcinomas and 1 was not otherwise specified. Findings and limits, study-wide: While identical dominant CDR3 beta clonotypes recurred across tumor sites within a patient, high-frequency clones unique to individual sites also appeared. Most high-frequency T-cell receptor beta clonotypes were specific to a single patient.

TCR beta CDR3 was amplified by multiplex PCR using 32 V and 13 J primers. TCRdb passed the multiplex PCR reads through MiXCR, listing each CDR3 protein once. The sample lists 10,000 to 15,000 distinct CDR3 sequences; about 25% were seen once. V gene TRBV19 combines with J gene TRBJ2-1; 8 positions agree with TRBD1. This receptor was taken from a man aged 50-60 years with non-small cell lung cancer. Sequencing was carried out using lung tumor tissue. The CDR3 DNA reads TGTGCCAGTAGTATGCGGGACAGGTCGTCCTACAATGAGCAGTTCTTC. It encodes CASSMRDRSSYNEQFF.